Listed below are T cell receptor beta chains from one sample, sequenced in a study of cytomegalovirus exposure and HLA in healthy donors. The table came from immunoSEQ multiplex PCR; TCRdb's copy has only in-frame clones and leaves some out. The data contain 93,000 or so clones, around three quarters of them seen just once; the ten biggest clones take up around a tenth. Sequencing was done on a sample of PBMCs. Every receptor here comes from a woman aged 18-30 years in good health and CMV-seropositive. The CDR3 runs from the conserved cysteine through the conserved F or W. Fields, in order: clone size, V gene, CDR3 protein. Where a row states a size, it is once, few, many or the class of an expanded clone; other rows omit it.

>.|TRBV6-6
CASMSLAGSYEQYF
>.|TRBV5-1
CASSLARVPDTQYF
>.|TRBV30
CAWHSRVMNTEAFF
>.|TRBV6-5
CASSYRQGANEQYF
>.|TRBV5-6
CASHAGGQDYGYTF
>.|TRBV30
CAWRTAQASTDTQYF
>.|TRBV7-2
CASSQDQTSGTEAFF
>.|TRBV6-9
CASSYRRRDSGNTIYF
>.|TRBV2
CASSEQGAGYEQYF
>.|TRBV7-3
CASSLKGGNTEAFF
>.|TRBV5-8
CASSLEQGGLETQYF
>.|TRBV15
CATSRFDRGHGYTF
>.|TRBV5-4
CASSTGTSGIQETQYF
>.|TRBV7-8
CASSPSGDEQYF
>.|TRBV7-6
CASSRGGLAGGMADTQYF
>.|TRBV12-2
CASRSRDSPVPTYEQYF
>.|TRBV10-3
CAISENQRPFF
>.|TRBV5-1
CASSLVPGLVAEQFF
>.|TRBV2
CASSRDRGSNQPQHF
>many|TRBV10-3
CATMGLREPQHF
>once|TRBV28
CASMSSIVETQYF
>few|TRBV7-8
CASTEGAGRQPQHF
>.|TRBV6-1
CASSEAETSGTFYEQYF
>.|TRBV2
CASSPVVTVSGNTIYF
>.|TRBV28
CASIKGGKDDTQYF
>.|TRBV5-1
CASSYDTTQGEKLFF
>.|TRBV9
CASSVMPQTNSGNTIYF
>.|TRBV5-1
CASSYVPVGGTETQYF
>.|TRBV27
CASRTGYPGNTIYF
>.|TRBV7-3
CASSRQGTNTEAFF
>.|TRBV10-3
CAISEGDFVTKNIQYF
>.|TRBV5-1
CASSLGTSVSYEQYF
>.|TRBV18
CASSRTGVEDSPLHF
>.|TRBV25-1
CASSLGGAGNTEAFF
>.|TRBV19
CASSGLDPEAFF
>.|TRBV4-3
CASSQELGQGNQPQHF
>.|TRBV5-6
CASGPGLDTGELFF
>.|TRBV7-8
CASSISQGTEAFF
>medium-sized|TRBV7-2
CASSLAVGQYNEQFF
>.|TRBV27
CASSRGLTYEQYF
>.|TRBV5-1
CASSPQGFNEKLFF
>few|TRBV29-1
CSVVAGGYEQYF
>.|TRBV6-1
CASSEVVETGAYEQYF
>.|TRBV18
CASSPTSGGSGNEQFF
>.|TRBV6-5
CATQQTGFTGNTIYF